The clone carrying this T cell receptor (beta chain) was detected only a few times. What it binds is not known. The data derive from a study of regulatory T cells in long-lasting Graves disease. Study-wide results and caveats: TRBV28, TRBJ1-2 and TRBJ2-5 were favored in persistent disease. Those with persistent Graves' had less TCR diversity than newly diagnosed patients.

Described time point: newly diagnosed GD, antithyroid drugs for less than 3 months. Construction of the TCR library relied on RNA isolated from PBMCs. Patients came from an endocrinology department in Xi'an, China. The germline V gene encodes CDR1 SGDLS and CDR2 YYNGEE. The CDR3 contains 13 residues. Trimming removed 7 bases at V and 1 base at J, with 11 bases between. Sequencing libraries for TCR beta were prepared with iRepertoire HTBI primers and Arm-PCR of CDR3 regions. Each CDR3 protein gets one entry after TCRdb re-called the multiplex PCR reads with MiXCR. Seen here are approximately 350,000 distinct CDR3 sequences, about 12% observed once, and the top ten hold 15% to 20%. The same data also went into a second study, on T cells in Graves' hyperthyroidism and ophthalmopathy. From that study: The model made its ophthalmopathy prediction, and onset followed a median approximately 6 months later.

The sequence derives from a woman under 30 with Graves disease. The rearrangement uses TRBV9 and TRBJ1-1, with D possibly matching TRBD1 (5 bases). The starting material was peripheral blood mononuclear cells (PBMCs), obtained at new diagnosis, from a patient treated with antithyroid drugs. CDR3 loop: CASRGGANTEAFF. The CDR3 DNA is TGTGCCAGCCGGGGCGGAGCGAACACTGAAGCTTTCTTT.